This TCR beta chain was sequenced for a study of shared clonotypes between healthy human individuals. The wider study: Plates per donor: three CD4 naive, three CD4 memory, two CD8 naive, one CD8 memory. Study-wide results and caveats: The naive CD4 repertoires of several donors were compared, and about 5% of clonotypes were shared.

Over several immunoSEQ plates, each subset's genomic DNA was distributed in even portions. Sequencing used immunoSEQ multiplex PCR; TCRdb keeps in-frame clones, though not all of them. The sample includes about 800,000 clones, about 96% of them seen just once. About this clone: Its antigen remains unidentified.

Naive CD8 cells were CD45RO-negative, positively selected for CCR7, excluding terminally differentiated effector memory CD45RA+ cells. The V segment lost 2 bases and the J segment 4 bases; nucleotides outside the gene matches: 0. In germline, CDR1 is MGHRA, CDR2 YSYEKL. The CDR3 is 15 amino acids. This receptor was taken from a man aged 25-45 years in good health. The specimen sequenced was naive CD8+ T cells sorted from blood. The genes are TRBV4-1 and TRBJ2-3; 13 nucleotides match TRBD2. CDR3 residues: CASSQTSGRADTQYF. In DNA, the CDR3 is TGCGCCAGCAGCCAAACTAGCGGGAGGGCAGATACGCAGTATTTT.